The 20 T cell receptor beta chains below come from one sample, sequenced in a study of shared clonotypes between healthy human individuals. Produced via immunoSEQ multiplex PCR; TCRdb's table is partial and in-frame only. The sample has hundreds of thousands of clones, roughly 96% seen once. CD45RO negativity and positive selection for CCR7 defined naive CD8 cells, a population that excluded terminally differentiated effector memory CD45RA+ cells. The sample comprised naive CD8+ T cells sorted from blood. The receptors were gathered from a woman aged 30 to 39 in good health.

In DNA, the CDR3 is TGTGCCAGCAGTTTTACAGCGAACACTGAAGCTTTCTTT. It translates to CASSFTANTEAFF. The rearrangement uses TRBV27 and TRBJ1-1; unclear D gene. CDR3 size: 13 residues. V was shortened by 3 bases and J by 1 base, with 6 bases between the two germline ends. Germline assignment: CDR1 MNHEY and CDR2 SMNVEV (reference sequence).

This chain joins TRBV11-2 and TRBJ2-7; 11 bases are a match to TRBD2. The V and J ends lost 1 base and 3 bases, in that order; junction bases with no gene match: 5. Germline-derived CDR1 and CDR2 are SGHAT and FQNNGV. The CDR3 covers 16 residues. DNA for the CDR3: TGTGCCAGCAGCTTAGTAACGGGGACTAGCGGCTACGAGCAGTACTTC. Its translation: CASSLVTGTSGYEQYF.

This clone was observed once. The CDR3: CASSGNRWEQFF. The CDR3 DNA follows: TGTGCCAGCAGCGGGAACCGGTGGGAGCAGTTCTTC. The V gene is TRBV5-6, the J gene TRBJ2-1; D is ambiguous. The V and J ends lost 4 bases and 10 bases respectively, with 12 bases between them. The CDR3 consists of 12 residues. The germline gives CDR1 SGHDT, CDR2 YYEEEE.

The rearrangement joins TRBV27 to TRBJ2-7; a possible D gene is TRBD1 (6 bases). This CDR3 region has 11 residues. Trimming removed 6 bases from V and 9 bases from J, with 12 bases in between. Germline V gene data show CDR1 as MNHEY and CDR2 as SMNVEV (reference sequence). CDR3 bases: TGTGCCAGCAGCCCCATCAGGGGGCAGTACTTC. Its translation: CASSPIRGQYF.

V is TRBV28 and J is TRBJ1-1, with 9 bases that match TRBD1. Per germline, CDR1 MDHEN and CDR2 SYDVKM. V trimming: 6 bases; J trimming: 4 bases; junction bases outside the gene matches: 9. This CDR3 contains 15 residues. Written as DNA, the CDR3 is TGTGCCAGCAGGAGGGACAGGGAGGGGAGCACTGAAGCTTTCTTT. Its protein is CASRRDREGSTEAFF.

The rearrangement joins TRBV29-1 to TRBJ2-7; the D is unclear. CDR1 and CDR2 (germline): SQVTM, ANQGSEA. The CDR3 covers 11 residues. With 4 bases removed from V and 3 bases from J, the gap between germline ends came to 7 bases. This CDR3 is CSVVQDYEQYF. The CDR3 DNA is TGCAGCGTTGTGCAGGACTACGAGCAGTACTTC.

The chain is built from TRBV6-1 and TRBJ1-1; tentative D call: TRBD1 (5 bases). Between the trimmed V and J ends, which lost 9 bases and 4 bases, there was a span of 12 bases. The V gene's germline CDR1 is MNHNS and CDR2 SASEGT. CDR3 length: 12 amino acids. CDR3 sequence reads: CASHQGSTEAFF. The DNA of the CDR3 is TGTGCCAGTCATCAGGGAAGCACTGAAGCTTTCTTT.

The count of this clone is one. V and J are TRBV19 and TRBJ2-1, with 11 bases matching TRBD2. The CDR3 has 18 amino acids. Per germline, CDR1 LNHDA and CDR2 SQIVND (reference sequence). Trimming at V came to 0 bases and at J to 5 bases, leaving 9 bases not matched to a gene. CDR3 in amino acids: CASSIDGGDSGRDNEQFF. The CDR3 coding sequence is TGTGCCAGTAGTATAGATGGCGGAGATAGCGGGAGGGACAATGAGCAGTTCTTC.

The gene calls are TRBV5-1 and TRBJ2-1; no clear D. The germline CDR1 and CDR2 sequences are SGHRS and YFSETQ. The CDR3 consists of 12 residues. The V and J ends lost 1 base and 6 bases respectively, with 5 bases between them. This CDR3 reads CASSLSGNEQFF. Here the CDR3 DNA reads TGCGCCAGCAGCTTGTCTGGCAATGAGCAGTTCTTC.

The rearrangement links TRBV19 to TRBJ2-3; D not certain. V was pared by 3 bases and J by 6 bases, with 10 bases between. Germline V gives CDR1 LNHDA, CDR2 SQIVND (reference sequence). The length of the CDR3 is 13 residues. The DNA for the CDR3 is TGTGCCAGTAGTATCCCCTCCTCTGATACGCAGTATTTT. It encodes CASSIPSSDTQYF.

A remark on this clone: The sample contains more than one DNA sequence encoding this CDR3. This chain uses TRBV6-5 with TRBJ2-1; D is undetermined. The CDR3 length is 13 residues. The V end lost 8 bases, the J end lost 0 bases, and 8 bases lay between the germline ends. The germline V gene encodes CDR1 MNHEY and CDR2 SVGAGI. The CDR3 sequence is CASSESSYNEQFF. As DNA, the CDR3 is TGTGCCAGCTCGGAGTCCTCCTACAATGAGCAGTTCTTC.

This chain links TRBV7-9 with TRBJ1-2; TRBD1 might be the D (5 bases). Germline-derived CDR1 and CDR2 are SEHNR and FQNEAQ (reference sequence). Deletions cut 7 bases from V and 8 bases from J, with 20 bases between. CDR3 length: 14 amino acids. In nucleotides, the CDR3 is TGTGCCAGCACCCAGGGCTTTCAAAGGAAGGGCTACACCTTC. Residues: CASTQGFQRKGYTF. Combining the CDR3 with reference TRBV7-9 and TRBJ1-2 gives the whole variable domain DTGVSQNPRHKITKRGQNVTFRCDPISEHNRLYWYRQTLGQGPEFLTYFQNEAQLEKSRLLSDRFSAERPKGSFSTLEIQRTEQGDSAMYLCASTQGFQRKGYTFGSGTRLTVV.

The genes are TRBV14 and TRBJ2-2, with unresolved D. The CDR3 runs 13 residues. V dropped 2 bases and J dropped 9 bases, with 10 bases sitting between them. Germline CDR1 is SGHDN and CDR2 is FVKESK. The DNA of the CDR3 is TGTGCCAGCAGCCAAATCAAGGCGCGGGAGCTGTTTTTT. It yields the protein CASSQIKARELFF.

About this clone: This sample also contains other DNA sequences that code for the same CDR3. The gene calls are TRBV13 and TRBJ2-7, with 9 positions matching TRBD2. This CDR3 is 14 amino acids long. Germline V gives CDR1 PRHDT, CDR2 FYEKMQ (reference sequence). J gave up 3 bases and V 3 bases, and 3 bases lay outside the gene matches. CDR3 loop: CASSLGSGSYEQYF. As DNA, the CDR3 is TGTGCCAGCAGCTTGGGTAGCGGGAGCTACGAGCAGTACTTC.

The chain's CDR3 is CASSLGPGSIEQFF. In nucleotides, the CDR3 is TGTGCCAGCAGCTTAGGCCCCGGTAGCATTGAGCAGTTCTTC. The chain couples TRBV7-9 to TRBJ2-1; D gene unclear. The germline V gene has CDR1 SEHNR and CDR2 FQNEAQ (reference sequence). This CDR3 comprises 14 residues. V dropped 1 base and J dropped 9 bases, with 13 bases sitting between them.

J is TRBJ2-1 and V is TRBV29-1, with a possible D match to TRBD2 (5 bases). The CDR3 loop spans 15 amino acids. Germline V gene sequence: CDR1 SQVTM, CDR2 ANQGSEA. Trimming pared 0 bases from V and 0 bases from J, leaving 9 bases between. The CDR3 sequence is CSVEDLGSSYNEQFF. CDR3 sequence (DNA): TGCAGCGTTGAAGATCTAGGGAGCTCCTACAATGAGCAGTTCTTC.

The chain carries TRBV27 and TRBJ1-5; 9 bases match TRBD1. Germline lookup yields CDR1 MNHEY and CDR2 SMNVEV (reference sequence). J lost 6 bases, V lost 5 bases, and 5 bases had no gene match. This CDR3 is built from 14 residues. The chain's CDR3 is CASSPTGGAQPQHF. CDR3 nucleotide sequence: TGTGCCAGCAGTCCGACAGGGGGAGCTCAGCCCCAGCATTTT.

V is TRBV2 and J is TRBJ2-5; 7 bases are a match to TRBD1. The germline V gene encodes CDR1 SNHLY and CDR2 FYNNEI. CDR3 length: 15 amino acids. The J segment lost 5 bases and the V segment lost 8 bases, leaving 14 bases of the junction unmatched. The CDR3 is CASVRGTGVGETQYF. The CDR3 DNA follows: TGTGCCAGCGTAAGAGGTACAGGGGTTGGGGAGACCCAGTACTTC.

This chain joins TRBV13 and TRBJ2-1; the D is unclear. This CDR3 has 13 residues. Trimming cost V 4 bases and J 0 bases, with 4 bases left between them. Per the germline V gene, CDR1 is PRHDT and CDR2 is FYEKMQ (reference sequence). The CDR3 region is CASSSSSYNEQFF. In DNA, the CDR3 is TGTGCCAGCAGCTCGAGCTCCTACAATGAGCAGTTCTTC.

Of note for this clone: Other nucleotide sequences from this sample produce the same CDR3. The V call is TRBV27, the J call TRBJ1-2; TRBD1 is a possible D gene (5 bases). Germline V lookup: CDR1 MNHEY, CDR2 SMNVEV (reference sequence). The CDR3 loop spans 11 amino acids. Trimming cost V 6 bases and J 4 bases, with 6 bases left between them. CDR3 in DNA: TGTGCCAGCAGCGACAGCTATGGCTACACCTTC. Translated: CASSDSYGYTF.